One and the same sample provided the 26 T cell receptor beta chains below, sequenced in a study of shared T cell receptors in the human thymus. Libraries were prepared by immunoSEQ multiplex PCR; TCRdb keeps only in-frame clonotypes and omits some of them. Of some 700,000 clones in the sample, approximately 88% were seen once. The same sample was also used in a study of human thymus T cells.

What was sequenced was thymocytes. The source is a boy under two years old with a congenital heart defect.

The chain recombines TRBV15 with TRBJ2-7, with 12 bases lining up with TRBD2. V shed 2 bases and J 7 bases; nucleotides not matched to a gene: 21. Germline CDR1 and CDR2: LNHNV and YYDKDF (reference sequence). This CDR3 comprises 20 residues. The CDR3 is CATSRSGPPRGLAGGWEQYF. The DNA of the CDR3 is TGTGCCACCAGCAGATCCGGGCCCCCCCGGGGGCTAGCGGGAGGGTGGGAGCAGTACTTC. Using reference TRBV15 and TRBJ2-7 for the parts outside the CDR3, the full variable domain is DAMVIQNPRYQVTQFGKPVTLSCSQTLNHNVMYWYQQKSSQAPKLLFHYYDKDFNNEADTPDNFQSRRPNTSFCFLDIRSPGLGDTAMYLCATSRSGPPRGLAGGWEQYFGPGTRLTVT.

This clone was observed a few times. The chain is built from TRBV21-1 and TRBJ2-7; TRBD2 is the table's D call, not checked against the DNA. TRBV21-1 is deemed a pseudogene. The CDR3 is made up of 14 amino acids. CDR3 bases: TGTGCCAGCACCGATCCGCGGGGCCCCTACGAGCAGTACTTC. Translation gives CASTDPRGPYEQYF.

This clone is a singleton in its sample. This CDR3 is CASSLIGRVDSPLHF. In nucleotides, the CDR3 is TGTGCCAGCAGCTTAATAGGCAGGGTGGATTCACCCCTCCACTTT. The chain links TRBV7-9 to TRBJ1-6; tentatively, D is TRBD1 (5 bases). The CDR3 loop spans 15 amino acids. Trimming took off 2 bases at V and 8 bases at J, with 13 bases between the two ends. The germline V gene has CDR1 SEHNR and CDR2 FQNEAQ (reference sequence). Full variable domain (remainder filled in from reference TRBV7-9 and TRBJ1-6): DTGVSQNPRHKITKRGQNVTFRCDPISEHNRLYWYRQTLGQGPEFLTYFQNEAQLEKSRLLSDRFSAERPKGSFSTLEIQRTEQGDSAMYLCASSLIGRVDSPLHFGNGTRLTVT.

This chain links TRBV27 with TRBJ2-2; 8 bases are shared with TRBD1. The CDR3 loop spans 19 amino acids. Germline V lookup: CDR1 MNHEY, CDR2 SMNVEV (reference sequence). V lost 6 bases and J lost 2; bases outside the gene matches: 17. CDR3 protein: CASRDRDRLHSSNTGELFF. The CDR3 coding sequence is TGTGCCAGCAGAGACCGGGACAGGTTACATAGCAGCAACACCGGGGAGCTGTTTTTT.

The rearrangement uses TRBV12-5 and TRBJ2-2; TRBD2 matches 11 bases. Looked up from germline, CDR1 is LGHNT and CDR2 is FRNRAP. The CDR3 is 21 residues long. Trimming took 1 base from V and 0 from J; bases not matched to a gene: 13. CDR3 amino acids: CASGLALAIAGGPPNTGELFF. As DNA, the CDR3 is TGTGCTAGTGGTTTGGCCCTCGCGATAGCGGGAGGGCCCCCGAACACCGGGGAGCTGTTTTTT.

V is TRBV5-4 and J is TRBJ2-1; possible D gene TRBD2, 5 bases. Trimming took off 4 bases at V and 7 bases at J, with 21 bases between the two ends. Germline values: CDR1 SGHNT, CDR2 YYREEE (reference sequence). The CDR3 runs 16 residues. CDR3 loop: CASSPEDPRGRNEQFF. CDR3 nucleotide sequence: TGTGCCAGCAGCCCCGAAGACCCTCGGGGTCGGAATGAGCAGTTCTTC.

The rearrangement links TRBV7-9 to TRBJ1-3; D is unclear. V shed 1 base and J shed 0 bases, with 13 bases lying between them. Germline values: CDR1 SEHNR, CDR2 FQNEAQ (reference sequence). The CDR3 contains 17 residues. The DNA of the CDR3 is TGTGCCAGCAGCTTAGATAACGGACTGAGCTCTGGAAACACCATATATTTT. Protein product: CASSLDNGLSSGNTIYF.

The chain combines TRBV10-1 with TRBJ1-4; the D gene is possibly TRBD1 (5 bases). The length of the CDR3 is 15 residues. In germline, CDR1 is WNHNN, CDR2 SYGVQD (reference sequence). The V gene lost 4 bases and the J gene lost 3 bases, with 12 bases spanning the gap. The CDR3 loop reads CASSVRRGANEKLFF. Written as DNA, the CDR3 is TGCGCCAGCAGTGTTCGGAGGGGTGCTAATGAAAAACTGTTTTTT.

This chain uses TRBV6-5 with TRBJ2-1; TRBD1 aligns across 7 bases. CDR3 length: 12 residues. CDR1 and CDR2 from the germline V gene are MNHEY and SVGAGI. The V gene end was trimmed by 6 bases and the J gene end by 15 bases; junction bases not matched to a gene: 11. CDR3 DNA: TGTGCCAGCAGGCAATATGGGACAGAAACGTTCTTC. Its protein is CASRQYGTETFF.

V is TRBV5-4 and J is TRBJ2-5; the match to TRBD2 covers 9 bases. The junction had 6 bases not matched to a gene; V was cut back by 4 bases and J by 2 bases. Germline V gives CDR1 SGHNT, CDR2 YYREEE (reference sequence). The CDR3 consists of 15 residues. Here the CDR3 reads CASSKVAGVQETQYF. The CDR3 DNA sequence: TGTGCCAGCAGCAAAGTAGCGGGGGTGCAAGAGACCCAGTACTTC.

This clone showed up just once. This chain links TRBV11-2 with TRBJ2-2; the match to TRBD1 covers 9 bases. Germline CDR1 and CDR2: SGHAT and FQNNGV. V was clipped by 5 bases and J by 4 bases; unmatched bases: 2. CDR3 size: 14 residues. The CDR3 DNA reads as TGTGCCAGCAGCGGGGACAGGGCCACCGGGGAGCTGTTTTTT. Translating gives CASSGDRATGELFF.

This rearrangement joins TRBV27 to TRBJ2-1; no firm D call. CDR3 length equals 12 residues. Germline values: CDR1 MNHEY, CDR2 SMNVEV (reference sequence). The V end was cut by 5 bases, the J end by 5 bases, with 7 bases between. CDR3 in DNA: TGTGCCAGCAGTGGCCCCCACAATGAGCAGTTCTTC. Translated: CASSGPHNEQFF.

The chain has TRBV29-1 and TRBJ2-7, with 10 bases fitting TRBD2. Germline V gives CDR1 SQVTM, CDR2 ANQGSEA. V lost 4 bases to trimming and J lost 7 bases; unmatched junction nucleotides: 7. This CDR3 contains 13 residues. The CDR3, as DNA: TGCAGCGTTGGCCTAGCGGGAGTGGAAGAGCAGTACTTC. Its protein is CSVGLAGVEEQYF.

The rearrangement links TRBV7-2 to TRBJ2-1, with 16 bases matching TRBD2. Germline CDR1 reads SGHTA; CDR2 reads FQGNSA. J was trimmed by 9 bases and V by 4 bases; bases with no gene match: 6. The CDR3 consists of 16 residues. The CDR3 DNA follows: TGTGCCAGCAGCTCGGGACTAGCGGGAGGGTTCGGTGAGCAGTTCTTC. The encoded protein is CASSSGLAGGFGEQFF.

V usage is TRBV11-2 and J usage is TRBJ2-7; D ambiguous. Germline V gene data show CDR1 as SGHAT and CDR2 as FQNNGV. This CDR3 is 14 amino acids long. With 5 bases removed from V and 2 bases from J, the gap between germline ends came to 13 bases. The CDR3 DNA follows: TGTGCCAGCAGCCCACCAGAGCGCCCCTACGAGCAGTACTTC. It codes for CASSPPERPYEQYF.

The V and J genes are TRBV6-6 and TRBJ2-2, with TRBD2 identical over 8 bases. The CDR3 covers 15 residues. Germline values: CDR1 MNHNY, CDR2 SVGAGI (reference sequence). J gave up 0 bases and V 8 bases, and 5 bases lay outside the gene matches. The CDR3 sequence is CASARAGANTGELFF. CDR3 coding DNA: TGTGCCAGCGCCCGAGCGGGAGCGAACACCGGGGAGCTGTTTTTT.

This clone has a single count. The chain recombines TRBV27 with TRBJ2-1, with unresolved D. CDR3 size: 12 residues. Germline V gene data show CDR1 as MNHEY and CDR2 as SMNVEV (reference sequence). With 4 bases removed from V and 8 bases from J, the gap between germline ends came to 9 bases. The CDR3 reads CASSWVGHEQFF. CDR3 DNA: TGTGCCAGCAGTTGGGTTGGGCATGAGCAGTTCTTC.

This sequence joins TRBV5-1 and TRBJ2-7; 12 bases map to TRBD2. CDR3 length equals 17 residues. The germline CDR1 and CDR2 sequences are SGHRS and YFSETQ. The V gene end was trimmed by 0 bases and the J gene end by 4 bases; junction bases not matched to a gene: 8. CDR3 residues: CASSLGTSGARWYEQYF. The CDR3 bases are TGCGCCAGCAGCTTGGGGACTAGCGGGGCCCGGTGGTACGAGCAGTACTTC.

This clone has only one observation. The chain combines TRBV5-7 with TRBJ2-2, with D possibly being TRBD2 (5 bases). TRBV5-7 is an open reading frame whose function is uncertain. The V gene lost 4 bases and the J gene lost 5 bases, with 12 bases spanning the gap. This CDR3 has 14 amino acids. The CDR3 DNA sequence: TGTGCCAGCAGCGCCTTACAGCGGACCGGGGAGCTGTTTTTT. This translates into CASSALQRTGELFF.

The genes are TRBV18 and TRBJ1-2; TRBD1 agrees at 7 bases. CDR1 and CDR2 (germline): KGHSH, LQKENI. The CDR3 loop spans 16 amino acids. V gave up 2 bases and J gave up 2 bases; unmatched junction bases: 8. The CDR3 coding sequence is TGTGCCAGCTCACCAGGTACAGGGGATCAAAACTATGGCTACACCTTC. It encodes CASSPGTGDQNYGYTF.

CDR3 coding DNA: TGTGCCAGCAGCCCGGGAGGGCCCCCGAACCGATTAGCCAAAAACATTCAGTACTTC. Amino acids: CASSPGGPPNRLAKNIQYF. The chain recombines TRBV4-2 with TRBJ2-4; TRBD2 aligns across 8 bases. This CDR3 spans 19 amino acids. CDR1 is LGHNA and CDR2 is YNFKEQ in the germline V gene. V was pared by 4 bases and J by 0 bases, with 14 bases of the junction left unmatched.

The chain joins TRBV5-4 to TRBJ2-1, with 10 bases fitting TRBD2. J gave up 9 bases and V 5 bases, and 8 bases lay outside the gene matches. The CDR3 covers 14 residues. Germline V CDR1 and CDR2: SGHNT, YYREEE (reference sequence). This chain's CDR3 is CASRQAGGSIEQFF. CDR3 nucleotides: TGTGCCAGCAGGCAAGCGGGAGGGTCGATTGAGCAGTTCTTC.

The chain recombines TRBV4-1 with TRBJ2-3; possible D gene TRBD2, 6 bases. The CDR3 totals 16 residues. The V end was cut by 0 bases, the J end by 0 bases, with 10 bases between. Germline CDR1 and CDR2: MGHRA and YSYEKL. CDR3 protein: CASSQDSGVSTDTQYF. The DNA for the CDR3 is TGCGCCAGCAGCCAAGATTCGGGGGTTAGCACAGATACGCAGTATTTT.

The chain recombines TRBV5-4 with TRBJ2-7; D might be TRBD2 (5 bases). V lost 4 bases and J lost 7, with 27 bases in between. CDR3 length equals 17 residues. Germline V lookup: CDR1 SGHNT, CDR2 YYREEE (reference sequence). The CDR3 bases are TGTGCCAGCAGCCTGTACCTGCGAGGCCAAAGCGAGGGAGAGCAGTACTTC. It codes for CASSLYLRGQSEGEQYF.

Only one count was recorded for this clone. The J gene is TRBJ2-3, the V gene TRBV7-2; 8 bases map to TRBD2. The CDR3 contains 18 residues. V shed 5 bases, J shed 2 bases, and the junction held 15 bases outside the gene matches. CDR1 and CDR2 from the germline V gene are SGHTA and FQGNSA. For the CDR3, the DNA is TGTGCCAGCAGCAGCCCGGGACTAGGGGGAGAAATCACAGATACGCAGTATTTT. Translation gives CASSSPGLGGEITDTQYF. Together with reference TRBV7-2 and TRBJ2-3, the CDR3 gives the full variable domain: GAGVSQSPSNKVTEKGKDVELRCDPISGHTALYWYRQSLGQGLEFLIYFQGNSAPDKSGLPSDRFSAERTGGSVSTLTIQRTQQEDSAVYLCASSSPGLGGEITDTQYFGPGTRLTVL.

The chain has TRBV7-9 and TRBJ2-7; 7 bases agree with TRBD2. Per germline, CDR1 SEHNR and CDR2 FQNEAQ (reference sequence). The CDR3 sequence is 15 residues long. V lost 5 bases, J lost 2 bases, and 9 bases stayed unmatched. CDR3 bases: TGTGCCAGCAGCGGGCGGGACTACCATACCTACGAGCAGTACTTC. Protein: CASSGRDYHTYEQYF.